Listed here is a single TCR beta chain. The antigen is not known. This sample is drawn from a study of response to subunit inactivated influenza vaccine. The germline V and J ends were trimmed by 0 bases and 4 bases, with 13 bases remaining between them. Germline V gene data show CDR1 as ENHRY and CDR2 as SYGVKD. The CDR3 contains 16 residues. Study conclusions and caveats: Authors suggested each seasonal influenza vaccination recruits few new T cells.

In TCRdb, the RT-PCR reads were re-called with MiXCR into one record per CDR3 protein. The table records about 190,000 distinct CDR3 sequences, around 14% of them present only once. This chain joins TRBV10-3 and TRBJ2-1; weak D call: TRBD1 (6 bases). This sample comprised CD8+ T cells sorted from PBMCs, obtained more than 4 days after vaccination. The TCR originated in a middle-aged man who received an inactivated influenza vaccine. CDR3 bases: TGTGCCATCAGTGAGTCCACAGGGAGTCGATACAATGAGCAGTTCTTC. Translation: CAISESTGSRYNEQFF.